This TCR beta chain was recovered during a study of blood T cell repertoires in COVID-19. Here immunoSEQ multiplex PCR was the method, and the copy in TCRdb shows in-frame clones only, minus some. The sample lists about 72,000 clones, roughly 88% occurring once. CDR3 length equals 16 residues. The germline V gene encodes CDR1 SGHVS and CDR2 FQNEAQ. V gave up 3 bases and J gave up 2 bases, with 15 bases separating them. This rearrangement joins TRBV7-8 to TRBJ2-3; D perhaps matches TRBD1 (6 bases). This clonotype originated in a man aged 50 to 59 with acute or convalescent COVID-19. The sequenced sample was peripheral blood. The CDR3 reads CASSFTGNLATDTQYF. In DNA form, the CDR3 reads TGTGCCAGCAGCTTCACAGGGAATTTGGCCACAGATACGCAGTATTTT. The variable domain in full, completed from reference TRBV7-8 and TRBJ2-3, reads GAGVSQSPRYKVAKRGQDVALRCDPISGHVSLFWYQQALGQGPEFLTYFQNEAQLDKSGLPSDRFFAERPEGSVSTLKIQRTQQEDSAVYLCASSFTGNLATDTQYFGPGTRLTVL.